A single sample is the source of the 13 T cell receptor beta chains below, sequenced in a study of blood T cell repertoires in COVID-19. Method: immunoSEQ multiplex PCR; TCRdb's copy keeps in-frame clones and lacks some. The table lists some 160,000 clones, almost 80% of them singletons. The sequencing sample was made of peripheral blood. The source is a man in his forties or fifties with active or convalescent COVID-19.

The CDR3 DNA is TGTGCCAGCAGCCGTCAGGGGGCCGAATATAGCAATCAGCCCCAGCATTTT. This codes for CASSRQGAEYSNQPQHF. This chain links TRBV7-8 with TRBJ1-5; 8 positions agree with TRBD1. This CDR3 comprises 17 residues. Germline V gene lookup returns CDR1 SGHVS and CDR2 FQNEAQ. J gave up 0 bases and V 5 bases, and 9 bases lay outside the gene matches.

In nucleotides, the CDR3 is TGTGCCTGGAAGCAGGGCACGGGTTCACCCCTCCACTTT. Translating it yields CAWKQGTGSPLHF. The genes are TRBV30 and TRBJ1-6; weak D call: TRBD1 (5 bases). The CDR3 covers 13 residues. Trimming removed 4 bases from V and 9 bases from J, with 13 bases in between. Germline V gene sequence: CDR1 GTSNPN, CDR2 SVGIG (reference sequence).

CDR3 nucleotides: TGTGCCAGCAGTTACCCAACAGGCGCCCCGGGCAATGAGCAGTTCTTC. This gives the protein CASSYPTGAPGNEQFF. The chain has TRBV6-6 and TRBJ2-1; D might be TRBD1 (5 bases). Trimming removed 2 bases at V and 6 bases at J, with 17 bases between. The germline V gene has CDR1 MNHNY and CDR2 SVGAGI (reference sequence). The CDR3 loop spans 16 amino acids.

The chain links TRBV11-3 to TRBJ2-1, with D tentatively TRBD2 (6 bases). Trimming removed 5 bases from V and 8 bases from J, with 19 bases in between. This CDR3 has 15 amino acids. Germline V gives CDR1 SGHNT, CDR2 YENEEA. The CDR3 reads CASSAVRTGVHEQFF. The CDR3 DNA sequence: TGTGCCAGCAGCGCGGTTAGGACGGGGGTCCATGAGCAGTTCTTC.

The CDR3 DNA follows: TGTGCCAGCAGCTTGGGGGGGGGTACGCAGTATTTT. The encoded protein is CASSLGGGTQYF. The rearrangement links TRBV7-2 to TRBJ2-3; 7 positions agree with TRBD2. Trimming cost V 3 bases and J 8 bases; bases outside gene matches: 2. CDR1 and CDR2 (germline): SGHTA, FQGNSA. CDR3 length equals 12 residues.

The V gene is TRBV11-2, the J gene TRBJ1-2; no clear D. Trimming took off 0 bases at V and 2 bases at J, with 10 bases between the two ends. The CDR3 loop spans 15 amino acids. CDR1 is SGHAT, CDR2 FQNNGV, per germline. The CDR3 sequence is CASSLDRRGNYGYTF. CDR3 DNA: TGTGCCAGCAGCTTAGATCGGCGAGGGAACTATGGCTACACCTTC.

In its sample, this clone was seen a few times. The chain joins TRBV4-1 to TRBJ2-5; TRBD2 agrees at 7 bases. The trim removed 4 bases at V and 4 bases at J, leaving 6 bases unmatched. The CDR3 spans 14 residues. Germline loops: CDR1 MGHRA, CDR2 YSYEKL. DNA of the CDR3: TGCGCCAGCAGCCTTGGACTAGTCGGAGAGACCCAGTACTTC. Translating it yields CASSLGLVGETQYF.

This clone was detected a few times. The chain joins TRBV29-1 to TRBJ2-1; D might be TRBD2 (5 bases). CDR1 and CDR2 (germline): SQVTM, ANQGSEA. The CDR3 has 14 residues. The V end lost 3 bases, the J end lost 1 base, and 10 bases lay between the germline ends. The DNA of the CDR3 is TGCAGCGTTGAGGAGCGGCAATCCTACAATGAGCAGTTCTTC. It encodes CSVEERQSYNEQFF.

The CDR3 DNA sequence: TGTGCCAGCAGTAGGGGACTAGCGGGGACTCGAGAGACCCAGTACTTC. Residues: CASSRGLAGTRETQYF. This rearrangement joins TRBV6-2 or TRBV6-3 to TRBJ2-5; 13 positions match TRBD2. The CDR3 is made up of 16 amino acids. Germline V CDR1 and CDR2: MNHEY, SVGEGT. V shed 5 bases, J shed 4 bases, and the junction held 7 bases outside the gene matches.

The genes are TRBV5-1 and TRBJ2-1, with 10 bases aligning to TRBD1. Trimming at V came to 2 bases and at J to 8 bases, leaving 10 bases not matched to a gene. The length of the CDR3 is 16 residues. CDR1 is SGHRS and CDR2 is YFSETQ in the germline V gene. The CDR3 here is CASSLGWTGGVDEQFF. CDR3 coding DNA: TGCGCCAGCAGCTTAGGTTGGACAGGGGGGGTGGATGAGCAGTTCTTC.

The J gene is TRBJ1-4, the V gene TRBV27; D might be TRBD1 (5 bases). This CDR3 has 12 amino acids. The germline gives CDR1 MNHEY, CDR2 SMNVEV (reference sequence). V was cut by 5 bases and J by 8 bases, with 9 bases left in between. The CDR3 here is CASSAGNEKLFF. The DNA of the CDR3 is TGTGCCAGCAGTGCAGGGAACGAAAAACTGTTTTTT.

The sample holds one count of this clone. V gene TRBV29-1 combines with J gene TRBJ2-1; D is perhaps TRBD2 (5 bases). The CDR3 totals 16 residues. In germline, CDR1 is SQVTM, CDR2 ANQGSEA. V was cut by 0 bases and J by 1 base, with 13 bases left in between. The CDR3: CSVEDPREGSYNEQFF. CDR3 sequence (DNA): TGCAGCGTTGAAGATCCTAGAGAGGGATCCTACAATGAGCAGTTCTTC.

This sequence joins TRBV2 and TRBJ2-7, with D possibly matching TRBD2 (6 bases). Germline-derived CDR1 and CDR2 are SNHLY and FYNNEI. There are 11 residues in the CDR3. Trimming cost V 8 bases and J 4 bases, with 9 bases left between them. CDR3 DNA: TGTGCCAGCTCAGGGAGGTACGAGCAGTACTTC. This encodes CASSGRYEQYF.